The T cell receptor beta chain described here comes from a study of breast tumors, draining lymph nodes, adjacent tissues. Findings and limits, study-wide: Data only fit, rather than demonstrated, lymph node origin of most tumor T cells.

The CDR3 runs to 13 residues. CDR1 is MNHNS and CDR2 is SASEGT in the germline V gene. Samples came from axillary lymph nodes draining the breast cancer. This clonotype was observed once. Its specificity is unknown. At one of its ends the junction is not consistent with the germline gene, which may arise from a read error. Each CDR3 protein is one row after TCRdb ran MiXCR on the multiplex PCR reads. The data show about 130,000 distinct CDR3 sequences, 21% seen once. The chain employs TRBV6-1 and TRBJ2-1; the D gene is possibly TRBD2 (5 bases). The sequence derives from a female donor with breast cancer. Some clones in this sample may be carry-over from other donors' samples. The specimen was axillary lymph node tissue. The CDR3 region has the DNA TGTGCCAGCAGTGAACCGGGGAACAATGTGCAGTTCTTC. Amino acids: CASSEPGNNVQFF.